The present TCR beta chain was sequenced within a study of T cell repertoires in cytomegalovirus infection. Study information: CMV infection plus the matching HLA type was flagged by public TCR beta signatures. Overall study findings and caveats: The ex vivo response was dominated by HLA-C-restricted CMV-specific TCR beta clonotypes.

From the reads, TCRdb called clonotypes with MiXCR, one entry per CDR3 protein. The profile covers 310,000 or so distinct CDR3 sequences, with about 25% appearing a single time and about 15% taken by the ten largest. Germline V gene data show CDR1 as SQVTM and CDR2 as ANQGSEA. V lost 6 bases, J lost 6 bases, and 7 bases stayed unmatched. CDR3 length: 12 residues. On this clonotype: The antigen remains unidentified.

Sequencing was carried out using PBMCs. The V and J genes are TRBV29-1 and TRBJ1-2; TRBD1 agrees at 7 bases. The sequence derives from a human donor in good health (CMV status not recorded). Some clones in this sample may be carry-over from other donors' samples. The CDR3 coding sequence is TGCAGCGTCTCCGGGACAGACAATGGCTACACCTTC. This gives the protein CSVSGTDNGYTF.